The present T cell receptor beta chain was sequenced within a study of blood T cells in healthy people across ages (dated by TCRdb to between 2014 and 2017). In terms of the full investigation: Template switching captured roughly one uniquely barcoded TCR beta cDNA molecule per two T cells in model experiments. Age-related changes in TCR beta repertoire diversity were measured in the study by deep sequencing normalized with unique cDNA molecular identifiers. Four age groups were formed from the donors: young (average 16 years), middle-aged (approximately 40), aged (about 68) and long-lived (less than 85). Donors of different ages were randomly distributed across sequencing lanes to avoid experimental bias. Using the same blood draw, the study looked at two additional independent replicas of 1 million unique cDNA reads for two donors, one aged 18 to 29 and the other aged 80 or older.

This clonotype was counted once. No cognate antigen has been identified for it. Base qualities are not at hand, and no much larger clone is one base apart. One read represents weak support. Study-level results and caveats: Observed TCR beta diversity per million T cells fell roughly linearly with age, and a significant reduction was already apparent by age approximately 40. Donor CMV infection status was unknown, potentially confounding age-related changes in expanded clonotypes. Estimates of total diversity based on one million sequenced T cells were regarded as lower bounds and as underestimates. Compared with the aged group, more naive CD4+ T cells, fewer expanded clones and increased TCR diversity were shown by the long-lived group, suggesting age selection. Bulk unsorted PBMC profiling prevented conclusive comparison of naive and antigen-experienced compartments. The percentage of naive T cells measured by flow cytometry correlated strongly with observed TCR beta diversity.

The CDR3 has 13 amino acids, counting the end cysteine and phenylalanine. The CDR3 DNA has 39 bases and is translated from base 1. V and J lose 1 base and 4 bases, and a span of 7 bases separates them. The germline V gene supplies CDR1 SGHRS and CDR2 YFSETQ. The library was made by 5' RACE. Sequencing instrument: Illumina HiSeq 2500. The second PCR ran for about 6 to 12 cycles and used a J-beta primer mix along with a sample-barcoded 5' primer. A unique molecular identifier was introduced onto each TCR beta cDNA molecule by a template-switch 5' adaptor carrying 12 random nucleotides. At least 3 million CDR3-containing paired-end reads were obtained from each sample. First-strand cDNA synthesis was performed from all RNA using the Mint cDNA synthesis kit, with priming by a TRBC-specific oligonucleotide. All cDNA was treated with uracil-DNA glycosylase and then went through a first 18-cycle PCR with the universal primers M1SS and BC2_uni_R. In the authors' own workflow: For normalization, 1 million high-quality reads were randomly selected from each sample, with every read carrying a distinct molecular identifier. Reads with shared molecular identifiers were discarded instead of being binned into consensus sequences. MiTCR, with a Q25 quality threshold and the strictest error-elimination algorithm, was used for CDR3 identification, clonotype clustering and error correction. A nonparametric unseen species model with Euler transformation was used to estimate a lower bound on total TCR beta diversity. Using fastp trimming at Q25 and MiXCR clonotype assembly, TCRdb reanalyzed the public sequencing data and kept in-frame beta chains. Rows are unified per CDR3 protein, each entry keeping the most common DNA and genes. V and J calls and clone size were set by TCRdb, not the authors. Here the sample has around 750,000 distinct CDR3 sequences; around half occur a single time. The ten largest make up roughly two fifths of the sample.

Donors were about 36 systemically healthy Caucasian individuals from Russia aged roughly 6 to 90 years. Each donor gave approximately 9.3 milliliters of peripheral blood, collected into EDTA-treated Vacutainer tubes. Ficoll-Paque density-gradient centrifugation was used to isolate PBMCs, with at least 7 million obtained per sample. Trizol reagent was used to extract total RNA from the PBMCs, yielding at least 6 micrograms per sample. For every donor, an aliquot of PBMCs went through flow cytometry to measure the percentages of naive CD45RAhigh/CD27high T cells. The chain is assembled from TRBV5-1 and TRBJ2-3; the D gene is unclear. The TCR was taken from a man older than 75 in good health. The sample was blood. The DNA is TGCGCCAGCAGCTTGTTCGGGTCAGATACGCAGTATTTT. Translated, this gives CASSLFGSDTQYF.